There are a few counts of the clone carrying this TCR beta chain. Its antigen is still unknown. The PCR employed 60 Vbeta primers together with 13 Jbeta primers. Assay: immunoSEQ multiplex PCR; the TCRdb copy retains only in-frame clones and omits some. The sample carries approximately 280,000 clones, just over 85% recorded once. The V gene lost 4 bases and the J gene lost 1 base, with 15 bases spanning the gap. Germline V gene data show CDR1 as MNHEY and CDR2 as SMNVEV (reference sequence). This CDR3 is built from 16 residues. This sample stems from a study of cytomegalovirus exposure and HLA in healthy donors. Notes on the study in general: CMV serostatus was the only recorded immune exposure for donors. Later work associated 17,000 or so TCR beta sequences with HLA alleles at 0.05 false discovery rate.

Material: PBMCs. The chain employs TRBV27 and TRBJ2-3; possible D gene TRBD2, 5 bases. This clonotype was sampled from a man aged 35 to 55 in good health and CMV-seropositive. The CDR3 protein is CASSSPSGLGTDTQYF. For the CDR3, the DNA is TGTGCCAGCAGTTCCCCGTCAGGACTTGGCACAGATACGCAGTATTTT.